A single sample is the source of the 28 T cell receptor beta chains below, sequenced in a study of read filtering for tumor transcriptome and immune sequencing. From about 400 ng of RNA, a library with molecular barcoded alpha/delta and beta/gamma adaptors was made. TCRdb re-derived calls from the reads in MiXCR, one entry per CDR3 protein. This sample has tens of thousands of distinct CDR3 sequences; approximately 19% occur once, and the top ten carry 15%. The specimen was a population of CD138-negative cells sorted from bone marrow. Receptor source: a donor over 35 with multiple myeloma.

This clonotype was observed many times. V usage is TRBV7-2 and J usage is TRBJ2-1, with a tentative D call TRBD1 (5 bases). Germline CDR1 reads SGHTA; CDR2 reads FQGNSA. Trimming left V 6 bases short and J 6 bases short, with 18 bases between. The CDR3 length is 15 residues. CDR3 nucleotides: TGTGCCAGCAGGGACATTATGTCTTTTGTCAATGAGCAGTTCTTC. It encodes CASRDIMSFVNEQFF.

CDR3 protein: CASSRLNTEAFF. The CDR3 bases are TGTGCCAGCAGTCGACTCAACACTGAAGCTTTCTTT. J is TRBJ1-1 and V is TRBV6-1; D not certain. Trimming cost V 5 bases and J 2 bases, with 6 bases left between them. Germline-derived CDR1 and CDR2 are MNHNS and SASEGT. The CDR3 is 12 amino acids.

As concerns this clonotype: This may stem from a read error, because a much larger clone lies one nucleotide away. The chain carries TRBV5-1 and TRBJ2-3, with unresolved D. Between the trimmed V and J ends, which lost 4 bases and 1 base, there was a span of 19 bases. The CDR3 totals 17 residues. Germline V gene data show CDR1 as SGHRS and CDR2 as YFSETQ. CDR3 sequence reads: CASSTDVQTLGTDTQYF. The CDR3 nucleotides read TGCGCCAGCAGCACGGACGTCCAGACCCTAGGCACAGATACGCAGTATTTT.

This clonotype was detected many times. This chain uses TRBV29-1 with TRBJ2-5; the match to TRBD1 covers 7 bases. CDR1 is SQVTM, CDR2 ANQGSEA, per germline. V trimming: 7 bases; J trimming: 4 bases; junction bases outside the gene matches: 12. This CDR3 contains 14 residues. CDR3: CSARGPGGGETQYF. As DNA, the CDR3 is TGCAGCGCCCGGGGACCAGGGGGTGGAGAGACCCAGTACTTC.

This clonotype was seen at least ten times. The V and J genes are TRBV29-1 and TRBJ2-3; D is possibly TRBD2 (5 bases). Germline V gene lookup returns CDR1 SQVTM and CDR2 ANQGSEA. The V gene lost 8 bases and the J gene lost 1 base, with 22 bases spanning the gap. The CDR3 contains 16 residues. This CDR3 is CSTSRPKGVGTDTQYF. The CDR3 DNA reads as TGCAGCACCTCCCGGCCCAAGGGAGTGGGCACAGATACGCAGTATTTT.

This clonotype was recorded many times. The rearrangement uses TRBV7-3 and TRBJ2-3, with D unclear. Trimming left V 5 bases short and J 6 bases short, with 6 bases between. The germline gives CDR1 SGHTA, CDR2 FQGTGA. The length of the CDR3 is 11 residues. The CDR3 sequence is CASSEQDTQYF. The CDR3, as DNA: TGTGCCAGCAGCGAGCAGGATACGCAGTATTTT. The full variable domain, completed using reference TRBV7-3 and TRBJ2-3, is GAGVSQTPSNKVTEKGKYVELRCDPISGHTALYWYRQSLGQGPEFLIYFQGTGAADDSGLPNDRFFAVRPEGSVSTLKIQRTERGDSAVYLCASSEQDTQYFGPGTRLTVL.

The V call is TRBV7-2, the J call TRBJ2-1; 8 bases agree with TRBD2. Per the germline V gene, CDR1 is SGHTA and CDR2 is FQGNSA. This CDR3 comprises 19 residues. J gave up 0 bases and V 6 bases, and 16 bases lay outside the gene matches. The chain's CDR3 is CASRARGSSGLSSYNEQFF. The CDR3 DNA reads as TGTGCCAGCAGAGCTCGTGGGTCTAGCGGGTTGAGCTCCTACAATGAGCAGTTCTTC.

Many counts were recorded for this clonotype. This rearrangement joins TRBV20-1 to TRBJ2-5; maybe TRBD2 (6 bases). The V gene's germline CDR1 is DFQATT and CDR2 SNEGSKA (reference sequence). Deletions cut 1 base from V and 9 bases from J, with 12 bases between. The CDR3 is made up of 12 amino acids. The CDR3 is CSARGGAGSQYF. The CDR3, as DNA: TGCAGTGCTAGAGGGGGCGCGGGGTCCCAGTACTTC.

This clonotype turned up a few times. This chain uses TRBV21-1 with TRBJ2-7; TRBD1, the table's D call, was not compared with the DNA. TRBV21-1 is reported as a pseudogene. This CDR3 contains 14 residues. This chain's CDR3 is CAAAPGTGPHEQYF. CDR3 DNA: TGTGCAGCAGCACCCGGGACAGGGCCCCACGAGCAGTACTTC.

This clonotype was seen many times. The gene calls are TRBV20-1 and TRBJ2-5, with 7 bases that match TRBD1. The V segment lost 1 base and the J segment 10 bases; nucleotides outside the gene matches: 18. The germline gives CDR1 DFQATT, CDR2 SNEGSKA (reference sequence). This CDR3 comprises 16 residues. The CDR3 loop is CSARAPTGTATLGQYF. The CDR3, as DNA: TGCAGTGCTAGAGCCCCAACCGGGACAGCCACGTTGGGCCAGTACTTC.

V is TRBV6-6 and J is TRBJ2-7; no firm D call. The CDR3 is made up of 16 amino acids. Between the trimmed V and J ends, which lost 0 bases and 0 bases, there was a span of 12 bases. From germline, CDR1 is MNHNY and CDR2 SVGAGI (reference sequence). This CDR3 is CASSYSNPTVSYEQYF. For the CDR3, the DNA is TGTGCCAGCAGTTACTCGAACCCCACCGTCTCCTACGAGCAGTACTTC.

By proportion, this clonotype is medium-sized. The genes are TRBV19 and TRBJ2-1; 14 bases align to TRBD2. Germline V gene sequence: CDR1 LNHDA, CDR2 SQIVND (reference sequence). The CDR3 is 16 residues long. The ends lost 2 bases at V and 7 bases at J; junction bases unmatched: 4. The CDR3 DNA follows: TGTGCCAGTAGTATACCGGGACTAGCGGGAGTTAATGAGCAGTTCTTC. This gives the protein CASSIPGLAGVNEQFF.

The sample holds many counts of this clonotype. V is TRBV19 and J is TRBJ2-7; TRBD2 aligns across 7 bases. Per the germline V gene, CDR1 is LNHDA and CDR2 is SQIVND (reference sequence). Losses at the gene ends were 2 bases for V and 1 base for J; bases not matched to a gene: 14. This CDR3 spans 18 amino acids. CDR3 DNA sequence: TGTGCCAGTAGTATAAGGATTGGCGGGAGTTGGCAATCCTACGAGCAGTACTTC. Its translation is CASSIRIGGSWQSYEQYF.

This clonotype was seen repeatedly, ten times or more. This rearrangement joins TRBV7-3 to TRBJ2-2; 8 nucleotides align to TRBD1. Germline CDR1 is SGHTA and CDR2 is FQGTGA. This CDR3 has 15 amino acids. After removal of 3 bases from V and 4 bases from J, the junction contained 4 bases not matched to a gene. CDR3 protein: CASSFFTGGTGELFF. In DNA, the CDR3 is TGTGCCAGCAGCTTTTTCACAGGGGGCACCGGGGAGCTGTTTTTT. The full variable domain, rest sourced from reference TRBV7-3 and TRBJ2-2, is GAGVSQTPSNKVTEKGKYVELRCDPISGHTALYWYRQSLGQGPEFLIYFQGTGAADDSGLPNDRFFAVRPEGSVSTLKIQRTERGDSAVYLCASSFFTGGTGELFFGEGSRLTVL.

This clonotype showed up many times. The rearrangement links TRBV10-3 to TRBJ2-2; 8 bases agree with TRBD1. Trimming at V came to 5 bases and at J to 7 bases, leaving 6 bases not matched to a gene. This CDR3 region has 14 residues. Germline V CDR1 and CDR2: ENHRY, SYGVKD. CDR3: CAISRTGQVGELFF. CDR3 sequence (DNA): TGTGCCATCAGTCGGACAGGGCAAGTCGGGGAGCTGTTTTTT.

This clonotype showed up many times. This chain connects TRBV20-1 to TRBJ1-1, with D possibly matching TRBD1 (6 bases). The CDR3 extends over 15 amino acids. Germline V lookup: CDR1 DFQATT, CDR2 SNEGSKA (reference sequence). The germline V and J ends were trimmed by 0 bases and 2 bases, with 13 bases remaining between them. DNA of the CDR3: TGCAGTGCTAGAGATCAGGGACAAAGAAACACTGAAGCTTTCTTT. Amino acid sequence: CSARDQGQRNTEAFF.

This clonotype has ten or more counts. The rearrangement uses TRBV19 and TRBJ2-1; 9 nucleotides match TRBD1. The CDR3 spans 16 residues. V lost 4 bases, J lost 6 bases, and 10 bases stayed unmatched. Germline assignment: CDR1 LNHDA and CDR2 SQIVND (reference sequence). CDR3: CASSKSTGGTTNEQFF. The CDR3 nucleotides read TGTGCCAGTAGTAAATCTACAGGGGGCACGACCAATGAGCAGTTCTTC.

This clonotype was picked up many times. The chain has TRBV7-9 and TRBJ2-1; D is undetermined. The CDR3 contains 10 residues. The germline V gene encodes CDR1 SEHNR and CDR2 FQNEAQ (reference sequence). The ends were cut back, 1 base at V and 10 bases at J, with 2 bases in the middle. The CDR3, as DNA: TGTGCCAGCAGCTTAGGGGAGCAGTTCTTC. This codes for CASSLGEQFF.

Notes on this clonotype: One end of the junction fails to match germline, which may point to a read error. The chain employs TRBV9 and TRBJ2-2; 10 bases agree with TRBD2. Germline V CDR1 and CDR2: SGDLS, YYNGEE. The CDR3 is made up of 15 amino acids. CDR3 sequence (DNA): TGTGCCAGCGGCGTTAGCGGGAGGAGCACCGGGGAGCTGTTTTTT. Amino acids: CASGVSGRSTGELFF.

Comments on this clonotype: A much larger clone sits a single nucleotide away, making a read error possible. The chain has TRBV29-1 and TRBJ2-5; no reliable D call. The V gene lost 5 bases and the J gene lost 2 bases, with 6 bases spanning the gap. This CDR3 has 11 amino acids. From germline, CDR1 is SQVTM and CDR2 ANQGSEA. The CDR3 here is CSVLGQETQYF. In DNA, the CDR3 is TGCAGCGTTCTTGGGCAAGAGACCCAGTACTTC.

On this clonotype: It is likely a read error: a sequence one base away is far more abundant. V is TRBV7-2 and J is TRBJ2-1, with TRBD1 as a possible D gene (5 bases). The V gene's germline CDR1 is SGHTA and CDR2 FQGNSA. V shed 5 bases and J shed 3 bases, with 14 bases lying between them. The CDR3 contains 15 residues. CDR3 region: CASSRPQGFYNEQFF. The CDR3 nucleotides are TGTGCCAGCAGCCGCCCCCAGGGCTTCTACAATGAGCAGTTCTTC. The full variable domain, in which reference TRBV7-2 and TRBJ2-1 provide the parts outside the CDR3, is GAGVSQSPSNKVTEKGKDVELRCDPISGHTALYWYRQSLGQGLEFLIYFQGNSAPDKSGLPSDRFSAERTGGSVSTLTIQRTQQEDSAVYLCASSRPQGFYNEQFFGPGTRLTVL.

To note about this clonotype: At one end, the junction sequence differs from germline, possibly due to a read error. The CDR3 nucleotides are TGTGCCAGCAGCTCGGGTGAAGAGCGGGACTCCTACAATGAGCAGTCCTTC. Translation gives CASSSGEERDSYNEQSF. The V call is TRBV7-9, the J call TRBJ2-1; 7 nucleotides agree with TRBD2. Germline loops: CDR1 SEHNR, CDR2 FQNEAQ (reference sequence). There are 17 residues in the CDR3.

Ten or more counts support this clonotype. The gene calls are TRBV7-9 and TRBJ2-1; 7 bases are shared with TRBD2. CDR3 size: 15 residues. J gave up 2 bases and V 1 base, and 2 bases lay outside the gene matches. Germline V gene data show CDR1 as SEHNR and CDR2 as FQNEAQ (reference sequence). CDR3 protein: CASSLVSGAYNEQFF. Here the CDR3 DNA reads TGTGCCAGCAGCTTAGTCAGCGGGGCCTACAATGAGCAGTTCTTC.

This clonotype showed up many times. The rearrangement links TRBV19 to TRBJ2-1; tentatively, D is TRBD1 or TRBD2 (5 bases each). The CDR3 has 16 amino acids. Germline V gives CDR1 LNHDA, CDR2 SQIVND (reference sequence). V was pared by 1 base and J by 4 bases, with 14 bases between. The CDR3 DNA reads as TGTGCCAGTAGTATAGTAAGCGGTGGGGCTTACAATGAGCAGTTCTTC. Protein sequence: CASSIVSGGAYNEQFF.

At least ten counts were recorded for this clonotype. The J gene is TRBJ2-7, the V gene TRBV5-7; D gene unclear. TRBV5-7 is given ORF status, its function remaining uncertain. The CDR3 is 10 residues long. V lost 4 bases, J lost 8 bases, and 7 bases lay in between. CDR3: CASSLFKQYF. For the CDR3, the DNA is TGTGCCAGCAGCCTGTTTAAGCAGTACTTC.

This clonotype was seen at least ten times. This rearrangement joins TRBV5-1 to TRBJ1-1; perhaps TRBD1 as D (5 bases). CDR3 length: 16 amino acids. Germline loops: CDR1 SGHRS, CDR2 YFSETQ. V was pared by 0 bases and J by 4 bases, with 16 bases between. The CDR3 DNA reads TGCGCCAGCAGCTTGGGGGTAGTGGGGGTGGGCACTGAAGCTTTCTTT. It is translated as CASSLGVVGVGTEAFF. The whole variable domain, filled in from reference TRBV5-1 and TRBJ1-1, reads KAGVTQTPRYLIKTRGQQVTLSCSPISGHRSVSWYQQTPGQGLQFLFEYFSETQRNKGNFPGRFSGRQFSNSRSEMNVSTLELGDSALYLCASSLGVVGVGTEAFFGQGTRLTVV.

This clonotype was observed many times. The chain carries TRBV7-2 and TRBJ1-1; D is uncertain. The V gene's germline CDR1 is SGHTA and CDR2 FQGNSA. There are 12 residues in the CDR3. Trimming stripped 4 bases from V and 10 bases from J, with 13 bases between. CDR3 in DNA: TGTGCCAGCAGCTCTCGGGCAGGAGGAGCTTTCTTT. This sequence encodes CASSSRAGGAFF.

This clonotype showed up many times. This sequence joins TRBV4-3 and TRBJ2-5; possible D gene TRBD2, 6 bases. Germline CDR1 and CDR2: LGHNA and YSLEER. The V end was cut by 1 base, the J end by 2 bases, with 11 bases between. The CDR3 is 15 residues long. CDR3 amino acids: CASSQGGGSQETQYF. The CDR3 coding sequence is TGCGCCAGCAGCCAAGGGGGAGGCAGTCAAGAGACCCAGTACTTC.